Shown below are 2 T cell receptor beta chains from a single sample sequenced in a study of blood T cell repertoires in COVID-19. Only in-frame clones appear in the TCRdb table, and some are missing; sequencing was by immunoSEQ multiplex PCR. The table shows tens of thousands of clones, with around 87% occurring only once. Sample: peripheral blood. All receptors come from a woman aged 60-70 years with COVID-19, enrolled during active disease.

CDR3 loop: CASSLGQGLSAFF. The CDR3 bases are TGCGCCAGCAGCCTAGGACAGGGGCTTAGCGCTTTCTTT. The chain has TRBV4-1 and TRBJ1-1; 9 bases align to TRBD1. There are 13 residues in the CDR3. The V and J ends lost 4 bases and 11 bases, in that order; junction bases with no gene match: 8. Germline CDR1 and CDR2: MGHRA and YSYEKL.

The chain combines TRBV29-1 with TRBJ2-2; 8 bases line up with TRBD2. In germline, CDR1 is SQVTM, CDR2 ANQGSEA. The V gene end was trimmed by 3 bases and the J gene end by 6 bases; junction bases not matched to a gene: 6. The CDR3 loop spans 14 amino acids. For the CDR3, the DNA is TGCAGCGTTGATGTAGCGGGGTTTGCCGGGGAGCTGTTTTTT. Protein: CSVDVAGFAGELFF.